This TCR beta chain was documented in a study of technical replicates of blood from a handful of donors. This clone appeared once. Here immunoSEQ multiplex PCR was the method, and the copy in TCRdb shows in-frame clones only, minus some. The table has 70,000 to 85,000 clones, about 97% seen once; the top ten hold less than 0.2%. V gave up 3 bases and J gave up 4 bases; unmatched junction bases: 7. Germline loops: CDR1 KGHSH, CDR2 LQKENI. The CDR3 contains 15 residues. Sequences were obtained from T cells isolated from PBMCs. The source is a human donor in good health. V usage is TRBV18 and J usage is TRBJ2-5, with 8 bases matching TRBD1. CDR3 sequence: CASSPMGQAGETQYF. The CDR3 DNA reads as TGTGCCAGCTCACCGATGGGACAGGCGGGAGAGACCCAGTACTTC.